A selection of T cell receptor beta chains follows, all from one sample in a study of glioma-infiltrating T cells after dendritic cell vaccination. Clones were read by immunoSEQ multiplex PCR, and TCRdb kept only the in-frame ones, dropping some. The sample shows tens of thousands of clones, around 90% of them seen only once. This sample comprised blood, obtained after dendritic cell vaccination. All receptors come from a human donor with glioblastoma. Each CDR3 is given with its conserved first and last residue. D genes are given only for firm matches. Not every row has a clone size; where given, it reads once, few, many or a size class.

NA TRBJ2-5 TRBV5-1 NA TGCGCCAGCAGCCGGGACAATCAAGAGACCCAGTACTTC CASSRDNQETQYF
NA TRBJ1-4 TRBV7-9 NA TGTGCCAGCAGTACGGGGGGCGGGGGAAAACTGTTTTTT CASSTGGGGKLFF
NA TRBJ1-2 TRBV19 TRBD1 TGTGCCAGTAGACTGGACAGGGGAACAGGGGGCTACACCTTC CASRLDRGTGGYTF
NA TRBJ2-2 TRBV5-1 NA TGCGCCAGCAGCCCAGGACAGCCGAACACCGGGGAGCTGTTTTTT CASSPGQPNTGELFF
once TRBJ2-6 TRBV5-4 NA TGTGCCAGCAGCTCTCTGGGGGCCAACGTCCTGACTTTC CASSSLGANVLTF
once TRBJ1-2 TRBV5-1 NA TGCGCCAGCAGCTTGGAGGGCAGGGCCTATGGCTACACCTTC CASSLEGRAYGYTF
NA TRBJ1-2 TRBV6-1 NA TGTGCCAGCAGTGGAATACAGGGTATCTCCGGCTACACCTTC CASSGIQGISGYTF
NA TRBJ1-2 TRBV7-2 NA TGTGCCAGCAGCTACTACAGGGCGCAACCCGCACAGTACACCTTC CASSYYRAQPAQYTF
once TRBJ2-3 TRBV5-4 TRBD2 TGTGCCAGCAGCTTGTTGGGACTAGGGGCAGATACGCAGTATTTT CASSLLGLGADTQYF
NA TRBJ1-1 TRBV29-1 NA TGCAGCGTTGATGTAGCGGGGATGAACACTGAAGCTTTCTTT CSVDVAGMNTEAFF
once TRBJ1-3 TRBV5-6 NA TGTGCCAGCAGCCCTCGAGGGGGCTCTGGAAACACCATATATTTT CASSPRGGSGNTIYF
NA TRBJ1-1 TRBV7-2 NA TGTGCCAGCAGCTCCAGGGGCGGCACTGAAGCTTTCTTT CASSSRGGTEAFF
few TRBJ1-3 TRBV9 NA TGTGCCAGCAGCTCAGGAAACACCATATATTTT CASSSGNTIYF
NA TRBJ1-2 TRBV4-1 NA TGCGCCAGCAGCCCCCCTCCAGGGGCGCGGGATGGCTACACCTTC CASSPPPGARDGYTF